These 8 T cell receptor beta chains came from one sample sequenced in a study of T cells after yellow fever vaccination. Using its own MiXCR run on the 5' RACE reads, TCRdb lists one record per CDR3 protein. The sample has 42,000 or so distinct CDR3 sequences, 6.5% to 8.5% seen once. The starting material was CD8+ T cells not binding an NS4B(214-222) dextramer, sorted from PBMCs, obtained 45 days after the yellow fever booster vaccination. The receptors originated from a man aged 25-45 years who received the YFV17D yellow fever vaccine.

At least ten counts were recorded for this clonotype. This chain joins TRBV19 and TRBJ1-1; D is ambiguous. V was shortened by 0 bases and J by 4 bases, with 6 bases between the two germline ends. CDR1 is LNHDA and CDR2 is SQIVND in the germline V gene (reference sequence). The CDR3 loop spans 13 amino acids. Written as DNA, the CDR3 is TGTGCCAGTAGTATAGACGGAGGCACTGAAGCTTTCTTT. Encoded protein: CASSIDGGTEAFF. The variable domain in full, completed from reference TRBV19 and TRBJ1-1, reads DGGITQSPKYLFRKEGQNVTLSCEQNLNHDAMYWYRQDPGQGLRLIYYSQIVNDFQKGDIAEGYSVSREKKESFPLTVTSAQKNPTAFYLCASSIDGGTEAFFGQGTRLTVV.

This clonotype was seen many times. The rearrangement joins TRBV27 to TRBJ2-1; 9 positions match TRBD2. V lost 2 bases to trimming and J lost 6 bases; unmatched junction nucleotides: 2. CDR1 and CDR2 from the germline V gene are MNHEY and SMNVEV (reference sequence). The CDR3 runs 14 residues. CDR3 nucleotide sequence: TGTGCCAGCAGTTTAGGCGGGAGGGGCAATGAGCAGTTCTTC. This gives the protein CASSLGGRGNEQFF.

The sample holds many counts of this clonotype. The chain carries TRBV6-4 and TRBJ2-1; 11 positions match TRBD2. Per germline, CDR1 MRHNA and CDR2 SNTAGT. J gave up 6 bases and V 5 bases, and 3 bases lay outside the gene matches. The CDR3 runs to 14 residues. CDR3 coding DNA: TGTGCCAGCAGTATAACTAGCGGGAGCAATGAGCAGTTCTTC. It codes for CASSITSGSNEQFF.

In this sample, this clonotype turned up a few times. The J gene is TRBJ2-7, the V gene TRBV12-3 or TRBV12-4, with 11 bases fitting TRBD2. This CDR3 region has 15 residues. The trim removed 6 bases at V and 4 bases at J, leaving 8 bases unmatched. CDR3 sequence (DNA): TGTGCCAGCAGCCCCACTAGCGGGAGTCAGTACGAGCAGTACTTC. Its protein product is CASSPTSGSQYEQYF.

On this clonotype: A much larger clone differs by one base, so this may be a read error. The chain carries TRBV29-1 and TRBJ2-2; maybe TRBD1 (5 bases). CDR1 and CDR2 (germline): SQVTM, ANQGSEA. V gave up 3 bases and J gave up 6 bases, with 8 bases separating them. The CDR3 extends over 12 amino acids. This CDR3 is CSVDWGPGELFF. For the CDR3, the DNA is TGCAGCGTTGACTGGGGCCCCGGGGAGCTGTTTTTT.

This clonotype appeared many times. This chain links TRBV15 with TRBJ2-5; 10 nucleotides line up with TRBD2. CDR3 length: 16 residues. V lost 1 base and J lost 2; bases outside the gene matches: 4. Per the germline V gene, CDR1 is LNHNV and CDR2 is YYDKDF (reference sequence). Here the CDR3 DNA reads TGTGCCACCAGCAGAGTAATACTAGCGGGACAAGAGACCCAGTACTTC. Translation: CATSRVILAGQETQYF.

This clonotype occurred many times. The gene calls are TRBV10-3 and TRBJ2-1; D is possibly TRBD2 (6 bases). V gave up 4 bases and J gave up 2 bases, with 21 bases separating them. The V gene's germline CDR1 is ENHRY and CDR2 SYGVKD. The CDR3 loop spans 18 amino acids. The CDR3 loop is CAISGLPAGGRTYNEQFF. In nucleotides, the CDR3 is TGTGCCATCAGTGGGTTGCCCGCCGGAGGGAGAACCTACAATGAGCAGTTCTTC.

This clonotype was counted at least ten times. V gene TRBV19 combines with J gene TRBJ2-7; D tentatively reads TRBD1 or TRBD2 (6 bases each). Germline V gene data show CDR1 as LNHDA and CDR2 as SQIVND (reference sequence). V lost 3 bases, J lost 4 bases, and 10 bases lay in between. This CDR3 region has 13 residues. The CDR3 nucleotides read TGTGCCAGTAGTATTTCGGGGGCTTACGAGCAGTACTTC. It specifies CASSISGAYEQYF.